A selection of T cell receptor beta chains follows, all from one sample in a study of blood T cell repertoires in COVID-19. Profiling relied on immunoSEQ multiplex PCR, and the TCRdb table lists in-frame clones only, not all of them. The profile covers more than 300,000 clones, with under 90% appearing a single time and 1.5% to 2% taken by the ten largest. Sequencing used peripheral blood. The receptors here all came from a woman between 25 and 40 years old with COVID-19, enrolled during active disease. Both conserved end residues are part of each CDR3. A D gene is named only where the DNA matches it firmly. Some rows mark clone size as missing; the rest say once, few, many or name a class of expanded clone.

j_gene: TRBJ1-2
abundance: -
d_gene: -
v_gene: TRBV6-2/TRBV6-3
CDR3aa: CASSSTGAIYGYTF
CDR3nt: TGTGCCAGCAGTTCGACAGGAGCTATCTATGGCTACACCTTC

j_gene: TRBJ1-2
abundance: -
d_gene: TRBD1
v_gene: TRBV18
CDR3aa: CASSPGQNYGYTF
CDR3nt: TGTGCCAGCTCACCGGGACAGAACTATGGCTACACCTTC

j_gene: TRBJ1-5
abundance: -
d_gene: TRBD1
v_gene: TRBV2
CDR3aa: CASSGRDRGNQPQHF
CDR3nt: TGTGCCAGCAGTGGCCGGGACAGGGGGAATCAGCCCCAGCATTTT

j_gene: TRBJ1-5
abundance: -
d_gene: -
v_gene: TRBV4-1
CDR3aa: CASSPAGRGQPQHF
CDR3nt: TGCGCCAGCAGCCCAGCTGGCCGGGGTCAGCCCCAGCATTTT

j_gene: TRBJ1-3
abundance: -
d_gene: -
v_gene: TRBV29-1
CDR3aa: CSVEDQGIRGNTIYF
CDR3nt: TGCAGCGTTGAAGATCAGGGAATCCGGGGAAACACCATATATTTT

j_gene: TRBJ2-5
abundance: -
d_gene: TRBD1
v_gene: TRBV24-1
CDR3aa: CATSRQGKETQYF
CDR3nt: TGTGCCACCAGCAGACAGGGAAAAGAGACCCAGTACTTC

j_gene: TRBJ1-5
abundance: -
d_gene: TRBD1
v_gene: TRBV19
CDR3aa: CASSKGQGDQPQHF
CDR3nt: TGTGCCAGTAGTAAGGGACAGGGTGATCAGCCCCAGCATTTT

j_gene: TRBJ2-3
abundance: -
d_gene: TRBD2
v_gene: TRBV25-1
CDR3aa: CASSRTSGGRDTQYF
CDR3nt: TGTGCCAGCAGTCGGACTAGCGGGGGCCGGGATACGCAGTATTTT

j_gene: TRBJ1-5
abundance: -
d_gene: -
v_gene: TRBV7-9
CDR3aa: CASSLGGQFYQPQHF
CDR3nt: TGTGCCAGCAGCTTAGGGGGGCAGTTCTATCAGCCCCAGCATTTT

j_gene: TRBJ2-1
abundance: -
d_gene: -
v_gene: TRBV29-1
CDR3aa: CSVDSYNEQFF
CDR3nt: TGCAGCGTTGATAGCTACAATGAGCAGTTCTTC

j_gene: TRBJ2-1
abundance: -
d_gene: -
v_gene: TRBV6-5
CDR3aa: CASSGATHYNEQFF
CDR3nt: TGTGCCAGTTCCGGTGCAACCCACTACAATGAGCAGTTCTTC

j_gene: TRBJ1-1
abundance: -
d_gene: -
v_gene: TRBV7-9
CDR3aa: CASSPRQASHTEAFF
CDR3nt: TGTGCCAGCAGCCCTCGACAGGCCTCCCACACTGAAGCTTTCTTT

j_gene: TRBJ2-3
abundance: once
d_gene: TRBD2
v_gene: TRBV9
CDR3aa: CASSVGSGGGTDTQYF
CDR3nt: TGTGCCAGCAGCGTAGGTAGCGGGGGGGGCACAGATACGCAGTATTTT

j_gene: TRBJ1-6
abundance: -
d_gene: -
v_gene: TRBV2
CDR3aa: CASRSGVQNSPLHF
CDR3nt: TGTGCCAGCAGGTCAGGGGTACAGAATTCACCCCTCCACTTT

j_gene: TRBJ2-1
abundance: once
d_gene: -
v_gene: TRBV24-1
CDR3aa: CATSDSTRAGPYNEQFF
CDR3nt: TGTGCCACCAGTGATTCCACCAGAGCGGGTCCCTACAATGAGCAGTTCTTC

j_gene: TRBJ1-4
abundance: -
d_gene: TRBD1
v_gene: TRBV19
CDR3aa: CASSTQGSGEKLFF
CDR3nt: TGTGCCAGTAGCACACAGGGGAGCGGTGAAAAACTGTTTTTT

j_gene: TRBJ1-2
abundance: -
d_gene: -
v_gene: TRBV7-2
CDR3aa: CASSGRGRGEANYGYTF
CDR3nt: TGTGCCAGCAGCGGAAGAGGGAGGGGGGAAGCTAACTATGGCTACACCTTC

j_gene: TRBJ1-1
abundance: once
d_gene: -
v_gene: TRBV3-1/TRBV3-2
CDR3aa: CASSQDPVNTEAFF
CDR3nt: TGTGCCAGCAGCCAAGACCCGGTGAACACTGAAGCTTTCTTT

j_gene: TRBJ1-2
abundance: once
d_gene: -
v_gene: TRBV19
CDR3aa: CASSIQFNYGYTF
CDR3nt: TGTGCCAGTAGTATTCAGTTTAACTATGGCTACACCTTC

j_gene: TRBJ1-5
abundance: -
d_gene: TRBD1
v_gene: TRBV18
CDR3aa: CASSPGQGGNQPQHF
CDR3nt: TGTGCCAGCTCACCCGGACAGGGTGGGAATCAGCCCCAGCATTTT

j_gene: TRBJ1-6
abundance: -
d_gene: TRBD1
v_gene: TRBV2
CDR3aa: CASGRQGYNSPLHF
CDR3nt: TGTGCCAGCGGTCGACAGGGTTATAATTCACCCCTCCACTTT

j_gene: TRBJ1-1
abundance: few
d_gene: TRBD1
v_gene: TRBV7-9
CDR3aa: CASSLVGQGLMNTEAFF
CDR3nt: TGTGCCAGCAGCTTGGTAGGACAGGGCCTAATGAACACTGAAGCTTTCTTT

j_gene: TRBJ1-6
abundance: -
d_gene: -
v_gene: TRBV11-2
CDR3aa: CASSLGGNSPLHF
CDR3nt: TGTGCCAGCAGCTTAGGGGGCAATTCACCCCTCCACTTT

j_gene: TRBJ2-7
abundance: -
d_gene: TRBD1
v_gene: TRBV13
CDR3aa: CASSPGQVGWDEQYF
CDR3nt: TGTGCCAGCAGCCCGGGACAGGTTGGATGGGACGAGCAGTACTTC

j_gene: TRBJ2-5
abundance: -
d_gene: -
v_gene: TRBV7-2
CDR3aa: CASSLGGQVQTQYF
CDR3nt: TGTGCCAGCAGCTTAGGGGGCCAGGTGCAGACCCAGTACTTC

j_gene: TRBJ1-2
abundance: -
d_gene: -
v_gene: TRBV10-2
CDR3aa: CASKYGGGDYGYTF
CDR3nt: TGCGCCAGCAAATACGGCGGAGGGGACTATGGCTACACCTTC

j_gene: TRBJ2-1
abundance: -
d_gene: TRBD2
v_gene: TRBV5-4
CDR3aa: CASSHGTSPNEQFF
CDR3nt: TGTGCCAGCAGTCACGGGACTAGCCCCAATGAGCAGTTCTTC

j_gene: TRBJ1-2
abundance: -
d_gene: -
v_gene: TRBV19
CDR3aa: CASTQRDNYGYTF
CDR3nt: TGTGCCAGTACACAGAGAGATAACTATGGCTACACCTTC

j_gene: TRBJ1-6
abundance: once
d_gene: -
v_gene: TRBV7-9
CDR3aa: CASRPQGPGGNSPLHF
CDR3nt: TGTGCCAGCAGGCCCCAGGGGCCTGGGGGTAATTCACCCCTCCACTTT

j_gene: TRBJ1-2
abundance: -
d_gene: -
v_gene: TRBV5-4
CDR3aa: CASSLDDRLRGGYTF
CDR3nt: TGTGCCAGCAGCTTGGATGACAGGTTGCGTGGTGGCTACACCTTC

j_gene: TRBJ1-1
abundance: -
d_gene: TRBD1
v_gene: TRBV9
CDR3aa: CASSKGQGANTEAFF
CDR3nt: TGTGCCAGCAGCAAGGGACAGGGGGCGAACACTGAAGCTTTCTTT

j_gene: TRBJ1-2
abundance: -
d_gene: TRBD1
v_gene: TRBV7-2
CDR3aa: CASSFYRGYGYTF
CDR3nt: TGTGCCAGCAGCTTCTACAGGGGTTATGGCTACACCTTC

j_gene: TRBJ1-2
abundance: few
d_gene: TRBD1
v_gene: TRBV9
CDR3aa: CASSPTRGHGYTF
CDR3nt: TGTGCCAGCAGCCCGACCAGGGGGCATGGCTACACCTTC

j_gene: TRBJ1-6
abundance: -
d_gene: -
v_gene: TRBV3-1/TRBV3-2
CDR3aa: CASSPGSHSYNSPLHF
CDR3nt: TGTGCCAGCAGTCCCGGGTCCCACTCCTATAATTCACCCCTCCACTTT

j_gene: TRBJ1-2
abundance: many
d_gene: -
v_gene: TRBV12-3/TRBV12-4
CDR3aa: CASTRRDRDGYTF
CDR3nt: TGTGCCAGCACCCGCAGGGATCGGGATGGCTACACCTTC

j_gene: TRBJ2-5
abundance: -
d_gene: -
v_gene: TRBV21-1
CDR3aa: CASSHSFLLRGETQYF
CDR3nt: TGTGCCAGCAGCCACTCTTTCCTTCTGAGGGGGGAGACCCAGTACTTC

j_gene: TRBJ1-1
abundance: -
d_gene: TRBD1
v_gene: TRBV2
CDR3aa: CASSQNGQGAQAFF
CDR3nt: TGTGCCAGCAGCCAAAACGGACAGGGGGCGCAAGCTTTCTTT

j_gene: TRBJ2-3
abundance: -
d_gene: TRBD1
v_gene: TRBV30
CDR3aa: CAWSKETTGGTDTQYF
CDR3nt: TGTGCCTGGAGTAAAGAGACTACAGGGGGCACAGATACGCAGTATTTT

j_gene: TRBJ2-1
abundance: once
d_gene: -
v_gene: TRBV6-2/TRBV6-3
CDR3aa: CASSYTPSYNEQFF
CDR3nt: TGTGCCAGCAGTTACACTCCGTCCTACAATGAGCAGTTCTTC

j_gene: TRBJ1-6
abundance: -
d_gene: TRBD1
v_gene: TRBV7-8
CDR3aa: CASSLGTVLDSPLHF
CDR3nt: TGTGCCAGCAGCTTGGGGACAGTACTAGATTCACCCCTCCACTTT

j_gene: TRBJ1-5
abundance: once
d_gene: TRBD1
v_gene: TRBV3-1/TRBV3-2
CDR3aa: CASSPGTANQPQHF
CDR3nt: TGTGCCAGCAGCCCAGGGACAGCGAATCAGCCCCAGCATTTT

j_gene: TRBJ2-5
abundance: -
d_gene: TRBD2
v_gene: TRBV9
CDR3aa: CASSLSGGAQETQYF
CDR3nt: TGTGCCAGCAGCCTTAGCGGGGGGGCCCAAGAGACCCAGTACTTC

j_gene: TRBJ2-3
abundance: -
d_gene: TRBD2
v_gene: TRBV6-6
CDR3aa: CASSKRAGTSGGRRPDTQYF
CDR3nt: TGTGCCAGCAGCAAACGAGCCGGGACTAGCGGGGGACGCCGCCCAGATACGCAGTATTTT

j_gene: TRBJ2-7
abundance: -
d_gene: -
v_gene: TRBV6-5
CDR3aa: CASSPSVSYEQYF
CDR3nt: TGTGCCAGCAGCCCAAGCGTTTCCTACGAGCAGTACTTC

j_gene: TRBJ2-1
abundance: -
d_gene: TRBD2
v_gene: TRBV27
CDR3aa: CASSPTSGGAGWQFF
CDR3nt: TGTGCCAGCAGCCCGACTAGCGGGGGGGCTGGGTGGCAGTTCTTC

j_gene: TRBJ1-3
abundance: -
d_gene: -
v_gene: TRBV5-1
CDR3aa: CASSLASGQGNTIYF
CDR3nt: TGCGCCAGCAGCTTGGCTTCGGGACAAGGAAACACCATATATTTT

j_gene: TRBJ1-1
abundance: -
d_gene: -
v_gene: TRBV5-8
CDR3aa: CASSFGWRREAFF
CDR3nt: TGTGCCAGCAGCTTCGGATGGCGGAGGGAAGCTTTCTTT

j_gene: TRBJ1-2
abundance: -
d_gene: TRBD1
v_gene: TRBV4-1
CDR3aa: CASSHAGTGYDKDYGYTF
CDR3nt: TGCGCCAGCAGCCATGCCGGGACAGGTTATGATAAGGACTATGGCTACACCTTC

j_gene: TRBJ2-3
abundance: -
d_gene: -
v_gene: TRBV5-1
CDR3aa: CASSFSGVEDTQYF
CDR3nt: TGCGCCAGCAGCTTTTCCGGGGTAGAAGATACGCAGTATTTT

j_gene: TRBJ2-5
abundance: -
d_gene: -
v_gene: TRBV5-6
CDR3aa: CASSPHRQTGETQYF
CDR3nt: TGTGCCAGCAGCCCGCACAGACAAACGGGGGAGACCCAGTACTTC

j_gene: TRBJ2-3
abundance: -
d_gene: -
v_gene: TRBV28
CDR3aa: CASSLGGAGGTTDTQYF
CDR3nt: TGTGCCAGCAGTCTGGGGGGGGCCGGCGGGACTACAGATACGCAGTATTTT

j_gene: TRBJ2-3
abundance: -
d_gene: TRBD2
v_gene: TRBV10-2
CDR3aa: CASSESSGGPRTQYF
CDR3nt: TGCGCCAGCAGTGAGTCTAGCGGGGGCCCCCGCACGCAGTATTTT

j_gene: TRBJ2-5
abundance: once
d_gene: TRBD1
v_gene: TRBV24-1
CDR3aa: CATSDPLTGASQETQYF
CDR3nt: TGTGCCACCAGTGATCCACTGACAGGGGCGTCCCAGGAGACCCAGTACTTC

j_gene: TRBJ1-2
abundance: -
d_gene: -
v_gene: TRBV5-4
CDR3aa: CASSTGQRDYGYTF
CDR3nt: TGTGCCAGCAGCACGGGACAACGGGACTATGGCTACACCTTC

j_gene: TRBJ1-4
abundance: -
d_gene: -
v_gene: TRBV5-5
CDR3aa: CASNNGLGAANEKLFF
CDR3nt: TGTGCCAGCAACAACGGTCTGGGGGCGGCTAATGAAAAACTGTTTTTT

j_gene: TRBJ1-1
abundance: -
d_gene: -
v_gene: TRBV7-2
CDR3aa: CASSLAARGTEAFF
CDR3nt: TGTGCCAGCAGCTTAGCAGCCAGGGGCACTGAAGCTTTCTTT

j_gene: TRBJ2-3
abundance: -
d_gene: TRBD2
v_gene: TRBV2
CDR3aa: CASSVEGLAGGQSDTQYF
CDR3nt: TGTGCCAGCAGTGTGGAGGGACTAGCGGGGGGGCAATCAGATACGCAGTATTTT